The following is a TCR beta chain sequence with its context. These data belong to a study of blood T cell repertoires in COVID-19. Study-wide background: Acute and convalescent COVID-19 samples came from the United States, Italy and Spain. PBMCs, B-cell-depleted T cells, or T cells were the source of the cDNA or gDNA that made up the material.

There are 12 residues in the CDR3. V was pared by 10 bases and J by 2 bases, with 11 bases between. The V gene's germline CDR1 is SNHLY and CDR2 FYNNEI. Data came from immunoSEQ multiplex PCR; TCRdb stores just in-frame clones and leaves some out. Of about 220,000 clones listed, less than 85% are singletons. The J gene is TRBJ1-2, the V gene TRBV2; perhaps TRBD1 as D (6 bases). The receptor was derived from a woman in her 70s with acute or convalescent COVID-19. The specimen was peripheral blood. The CDR3 coding sequence is TGTGCCACGGAACAGGGCAACTATGGCTACACCTTC. Encoded protein: CATEQGNYGYTF.